This T cell receptor (beta chain) came from a study of blood T cells in healthy people across ages. With a J-beta primer mix and a sample-barcoded 5' primer, a second PCR ran about 7 to 12 cycles. A single record per CDR3 protein comes from TCRdb applying MiXCR to the 5' RACE reads. Here the sample spans about 640,000 distinct CDR3 sequences, 58% being singletons. This CDR3 comprises 16 residues. From germline, CDR1 is MNHEY and CDR2 SMNVEV (reference sequence). V was clipped by 4 bases and J by 2 bases, with 17 bases between them. General observations from the study: Roughly linearly, TCR beta diversity per million T cells fell as age increased.

Each of the donors had roughly 9.7 milliliters of peripheral blood drawn into EDTA-treated Vacutainer tubes. Researchers report isolating at least 6 million PBMCs per sample. This clonotype was found many times. Its antigen is unidentified. The clonotype was recovered from a man aged 60 to 75 in good health. The rearrangement uses TRBV27 and TRBJ2-5; D possibly matches TRBD1 or TRBD2 (5 bases each). Material for sequencing was blood. The DNA for the CDR3 is TGTGCCAGCAGTTCCTGGGTGGGGGAAAGGCAAGAGACCCAGTACTTC. Its translation: CASSSWVGERQETQYF.